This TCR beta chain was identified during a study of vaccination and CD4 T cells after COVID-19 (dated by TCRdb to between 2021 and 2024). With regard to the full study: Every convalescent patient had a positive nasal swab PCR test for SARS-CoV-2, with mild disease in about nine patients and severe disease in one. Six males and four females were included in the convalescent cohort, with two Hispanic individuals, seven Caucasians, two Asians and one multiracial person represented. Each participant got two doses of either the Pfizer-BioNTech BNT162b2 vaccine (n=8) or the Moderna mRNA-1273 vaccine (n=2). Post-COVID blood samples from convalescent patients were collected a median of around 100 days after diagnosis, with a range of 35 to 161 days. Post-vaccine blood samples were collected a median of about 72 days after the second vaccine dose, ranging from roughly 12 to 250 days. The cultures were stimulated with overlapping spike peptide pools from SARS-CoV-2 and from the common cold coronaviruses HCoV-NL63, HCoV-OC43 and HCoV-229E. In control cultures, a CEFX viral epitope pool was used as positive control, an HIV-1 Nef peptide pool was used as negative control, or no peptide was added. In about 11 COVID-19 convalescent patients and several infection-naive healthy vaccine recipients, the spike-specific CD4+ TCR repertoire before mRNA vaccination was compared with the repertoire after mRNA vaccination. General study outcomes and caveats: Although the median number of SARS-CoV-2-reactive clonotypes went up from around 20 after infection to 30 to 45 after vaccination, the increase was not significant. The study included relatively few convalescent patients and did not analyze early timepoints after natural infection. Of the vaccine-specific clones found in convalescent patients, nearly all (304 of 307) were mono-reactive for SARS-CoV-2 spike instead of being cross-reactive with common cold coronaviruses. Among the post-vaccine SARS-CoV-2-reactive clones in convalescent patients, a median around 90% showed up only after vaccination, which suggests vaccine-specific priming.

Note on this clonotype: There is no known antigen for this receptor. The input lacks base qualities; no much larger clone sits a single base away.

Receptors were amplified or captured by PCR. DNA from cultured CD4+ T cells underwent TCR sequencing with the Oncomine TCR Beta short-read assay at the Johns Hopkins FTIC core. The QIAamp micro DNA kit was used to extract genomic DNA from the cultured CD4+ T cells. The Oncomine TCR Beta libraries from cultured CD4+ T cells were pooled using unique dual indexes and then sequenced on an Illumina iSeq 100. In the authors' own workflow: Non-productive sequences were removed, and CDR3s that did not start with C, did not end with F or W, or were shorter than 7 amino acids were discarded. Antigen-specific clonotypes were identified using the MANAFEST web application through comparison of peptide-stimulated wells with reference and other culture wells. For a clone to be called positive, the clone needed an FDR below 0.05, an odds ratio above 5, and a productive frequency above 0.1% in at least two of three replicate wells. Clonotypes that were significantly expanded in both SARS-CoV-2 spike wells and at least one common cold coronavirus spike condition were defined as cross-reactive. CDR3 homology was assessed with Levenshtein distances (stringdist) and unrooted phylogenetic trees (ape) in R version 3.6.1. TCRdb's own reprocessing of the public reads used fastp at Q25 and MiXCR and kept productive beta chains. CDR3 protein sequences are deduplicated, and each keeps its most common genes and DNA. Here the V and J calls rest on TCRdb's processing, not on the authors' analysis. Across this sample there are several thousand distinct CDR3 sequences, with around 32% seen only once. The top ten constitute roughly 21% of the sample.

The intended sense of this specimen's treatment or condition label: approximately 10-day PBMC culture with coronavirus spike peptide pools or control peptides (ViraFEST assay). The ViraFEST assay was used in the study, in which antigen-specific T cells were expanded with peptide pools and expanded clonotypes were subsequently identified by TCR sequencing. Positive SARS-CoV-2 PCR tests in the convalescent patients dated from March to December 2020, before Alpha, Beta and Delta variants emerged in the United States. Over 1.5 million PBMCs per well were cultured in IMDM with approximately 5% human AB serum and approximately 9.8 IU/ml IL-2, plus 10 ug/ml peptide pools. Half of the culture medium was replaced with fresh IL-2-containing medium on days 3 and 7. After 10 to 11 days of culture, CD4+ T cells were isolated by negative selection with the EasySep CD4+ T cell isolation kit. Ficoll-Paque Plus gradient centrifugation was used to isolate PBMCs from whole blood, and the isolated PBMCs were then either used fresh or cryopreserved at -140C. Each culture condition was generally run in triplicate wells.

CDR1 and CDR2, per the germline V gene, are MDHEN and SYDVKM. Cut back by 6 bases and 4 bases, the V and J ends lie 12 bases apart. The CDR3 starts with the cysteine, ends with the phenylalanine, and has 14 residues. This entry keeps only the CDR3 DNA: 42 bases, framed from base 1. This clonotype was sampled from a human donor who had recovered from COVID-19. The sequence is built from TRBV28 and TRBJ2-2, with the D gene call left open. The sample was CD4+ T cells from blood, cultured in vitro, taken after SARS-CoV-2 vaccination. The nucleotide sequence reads TGTGCCAGCAGGGGCCCGATGGGCACCGGGGAGCTGTTTTTT. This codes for CASRGPMGTGELFF.